This T cell receptor beta chain was sequenced in a study of T-cell reconstitution after alpha-beta-depleted transplantation in children. Unique molecular identifiers were incorporated during preparation of the TCRbeta library. TCRdb called the PCR reads again in MiXCR, with one record for every CDR3 protein. Among 200,000 to 250,000 distinct CDR3 sequences, roughly 8% were seen once, and the ten largest hold nearly 6.5%. The CDR3 spans 16 residues. Between the trimmed V and J ends, which lost 4 bases and 3 bases, there was a span of 20 bases. Germline V gene data show CDR1 as SGHKS and CDR2 as YYEKEE (reference sequence). This clonotype was counted ten times or more. Antigen: not known. Regarding the study as a whole: The authors attributed T-cell counts and diversity one year after transplant mostly to newly produced T cells.

The TCR was taken from a male patient younger than 18 who had a stem cell transplant for acute lymphoblastic leukemia, so the T cells may come from the graft donor. Source: PBMCs, mostly from graft donor cells, taken 180 days after TCRalphabeta/CD19-depleted stem cell transplant. This chain uses TRBV5-5 with TRBJ2-7, with D perhaps assigned TRBD1 or TRBD2 (5 bases each). The CDR3 coding sequence is TGTGCCAGCAGCGATCTTGGGGGAACTCATTTCTACGAGCAGTACTTC. It encodes CASSDLGGTHFYEQYF.